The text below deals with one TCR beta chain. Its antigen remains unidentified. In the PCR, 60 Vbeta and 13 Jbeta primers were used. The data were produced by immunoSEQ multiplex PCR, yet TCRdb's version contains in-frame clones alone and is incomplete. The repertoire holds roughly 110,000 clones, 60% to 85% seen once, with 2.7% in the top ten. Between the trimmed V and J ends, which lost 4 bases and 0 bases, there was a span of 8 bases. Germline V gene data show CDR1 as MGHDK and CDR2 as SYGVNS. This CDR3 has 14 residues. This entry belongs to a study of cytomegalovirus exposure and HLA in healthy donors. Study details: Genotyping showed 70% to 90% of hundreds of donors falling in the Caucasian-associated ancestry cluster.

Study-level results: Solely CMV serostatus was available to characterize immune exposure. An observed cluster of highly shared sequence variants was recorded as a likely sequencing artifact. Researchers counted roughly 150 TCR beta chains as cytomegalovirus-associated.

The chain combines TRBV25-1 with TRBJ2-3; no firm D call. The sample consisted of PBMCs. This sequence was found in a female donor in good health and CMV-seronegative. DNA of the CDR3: TGTGCCAGCAGTGGGGCCTGGAGCACAGATACGCAGTATTTT. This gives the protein CASSGAWSTDTQYF.